This T cell receptor beta chain was profiled in a study of shared clonotypes between healthy human individuals. At the level of the study: CD4 naive and CD4 memory each took three plates per donor, while CD8 naive took two and CD8 memory one.

The CDR3 consists of 13 residues. Germline lookup yields CDR1 SGHTA and CDR2 FQGTGA. Trimming cost V 5 bases and J 7 bases, with 14 bases left between them. Study-level points and caveats: Rarefaction showed sorted-subset sequencing was incomplete despite large depth. Across subsets, estimated richness was generally greater for naive than for memory populations. The donor pool, a small one, limited the genetic and exposure-history diversity represented.

To note about this clone: The antigen is undetermined.

Data came from immunoSEQ multiplex PCR; TCRdb stores just in-frame clones and leaves some out. The sample shows some 680,000 clones, 60% to 75% of them seen only once. The chain employs TRBV7-3 and TRBJ1-2, with a tentative D call TRBD1 (6 bases). The TCR was taken from a young woman in good health. Material for sequencing was memory CD4+ T cells sorted from blood. Noted subset: CD45RA-negative fraction. The CDR3 reads CASSPQQGGGYTF. CDR3 sequence (DNA): TGTGCCAGCAGCCCCCAACAGGGAGGTGGCTACACCTTC.